Listed here are 32 T cell receptor beta chains from one sample, sequenced in a study of PD-1 blockade in mismatch repair-deficient tumors. The repertoire was sequenced with immunoSEQ multiplex PCR; TCRdb's copy has only in-frame clones and lacks some. This sample carries some 110,000 clones, about 80% of them seen once, and the ten largest clones take roughly 4.8%. The material was peripheral blood, obtained 60 weeks after starting pembrolizumab. Receptors originate from an adult with mismatch repair-deficient cancer.

The chain joins TRBV9 to TRBJ1-2, with 7 positions matching TRBD1. The CDR3 is 14 residues long. Germline V gives CDR1 SGDLS, CDR2 YYNGEE. V lost 3 bases and J lost 8; bases outside the gene matches: 10. This chain's CDR3 is CASSGTGDLGGYTF. CDR3 sequence (DNA): TGTGCCAGCAGCGGAACAGGGGATCTCGGGGGCTACACCTTC.

The count of this clone is one. The V and J genes are TRBV27 and TRBJ1-5, with D possibly TRBD1 on 5 matching bases. CDR1 and CDR2 from the germline V gene are MNHEY and SMNVEV (reference sequence). The length of the CDR3 is 14 residues. Trimming took off 3 bases at V and 4 bases at J, with 10 bases between the two ends. This CDR3 reads CASSFTGDNQPQHF. DNA of the CDR3: TGTGCCAGCAGTTTTACGGGGGATAATCAGCCCCAGCATTTT.

This clone was seen just once. The chain recombines TRBV29-1 with TRBJ1-2, with 10 bases lining up with TRBD1. This CDR3 region has 14 residues. CDR1 and CDR2 (germline): SQVTM, ANQGSEA. Trimming removed 7 bases from V and 5 bases from J; junction bases left unmatched: 10. CDR3 in DNA: TGCAGCGCCGTAGGACAGGGGGGTTATTATGGCTACACCTTC. Its protein product is CSAVGQGGYYGYTF.

V gene TRBV20-1 combines with J gene TRBJ2-7, with no clear D. The CDR3 extends over 11 amino acids. Deletions cut 4 bases from V and 5 bases from J, with 9 bases between. Looked up from germline, CDR1 is DFQATT and CDR2 is SNEGSKA (reference sequence). As DNA, the CDR3 is TGCAGTGCTAACGGGCCTCACGAGCAGTACTTC. It is translated as CSANGPHEQYF.

This clone came up once. The chain has TRBV29-1 and TRBJ1-1; D call uncertain. The V gene's germline CDR1 is SQVTM and CDR2 ANQGSEA. The V end was cut by 2 bases, the J end by 8 bases, with 6 bases between. The CDR3 contains 10 residues. The CDR3 coding sequence is TGCAGCGTTGAAACCTCGGAAGCTTTCTTT. Amino acids: CSVETSEAFF.

V usage is TRBV11-2 and J usage is TRBJ2-7; 12 bases are shared with TRBD2. V lost 3 bases to trimming and J lost 6 bases; unmatched junction nucleotides: 6. CDR3 size: 15 residues. Germline V lookup: CDR1 SGHAT, CDR2 FQNNGV. The CDR3 spells CASSFDLAGGREQYF. The CDR3 DNA reads TGTGCCAGCAGCTTTGACCTAGCGGGAGGGCGCGAGCAGTACTTC.

This chain links TRBV6-6 with TRBJ1-2; D is undetermined. The CDR3 runs to 16 residues. The ends were cut back, 5 bases at V and 6 bases at J, with 22 bases in the middle. CDR1 MNHNY and CDR2 SVGAGI come from the germline V gene (reference sequence). The CDR3: CASSTRLHTSPHGYTF. DNA for the CDR3: TGTGCCAGCAGTACTCGACTGCATACCTCTCCTCATGGCTACACCTTC.

This chain links TRBV7-2 with TRBJ1-2; D is undetermined. In germline, CDR1 is SGHTA, CDR2 FQGNSA. CDR3 size: 12 residues. Deletions cut 4 bases from V and 3 bases from J, with 6 bases between. CDR3 loop: CASSSTDYGYTF. The DNA of the CDR3 is TGTGCCAGCAGCTCGACGGACTATGGCTACACCTTC.

The chain joins TRBV4-3 to TRBJ2-6, with a tentative D call TRBD1 (5 bases). This CDR3 is 15 amino acids long. The germline CDR1 and CDR2 sequences are LGHNA and YSLEER. V was trimmed by 4 bases and J by 0 bases, leaving 7 bases between them. The chain's CDR3 is CASSPGRSGANVLTF. The CDR3 DNA follows: TGCGCCAGCAGCCCAGGGCGCTCTGGGGCCAACGTCCTGACTTTC.

The chain combines TRBV5-4 with TRBJ1-1; 10 bases fit TRBD1. The CDR3 covers 15 residues. Germline V gene data show CDR1 as SGHNT and CDR2 as YYREEE (reference sequence). V was clipped by 5 bases and J by 1 base; unmatched bases: 5. CDR3 coding DNA: TGTGCCAGCAGTATAGACAGGGGGCCGAACACTGAAGCTTTCTTT. Translated: CASSIDRGPNTEAFF.

This chain joins TRBV7-2 and TRBJ2-7; unclear D gene. The CDR3 has 15 residues. Germline values: CDR1 SGHTA, CDR2 FQGNSA. V dropped 5 bases and J dropped 7 bases, with 21 bases sitting between them. The CDR3, as DNA: TGTGCCAGCAGCCAACCCCCCCAATCGACCACAGAGCAGTACTTC. This gives the protein CASSQPPQSTTEQYF.

Turning to this clone: Different DNA sequences within this sample yield the same CDR3. The gene calls are TRBV7-9 and TRBJ2-1; possibly TRBD1 for D (6 bases). The V gene lost 2 bases and the J gene lost 5 bases, with 10 bases spanning the gap. CDR1 is SEHNR and CDR2 is FQNEAQ in the germline V gene (reference sequence). CDR3 size: 14 residues. The CDR3 region has the DNA TGTGCCAGCAGCTTAACGACAGGCGACAATGAGCAGTTCTTC. It codes for CASSLTTGDNEQFF. The variable domain in full, completed from reference TRBV7-9 and TRBJ2-1, reads DTGVSQNPRHKITKRGQNVTFRCDPISEHNRLYWYRQTLGQGPEFLTYFQNEAQLEKSRLLSDRFSAERPKGSFSTLEIQRTEQGDSAMYLCASSLTTGDNEQFFGPGTRLTVL.

The chain combines TRBV6-4 with TRBJ2-1, with 9 nucleotides matching TRBD2. This CDR3 has 14 residues. Per the germline V gene, CDR1 is MRHNA and CDR2 is SNTAGT. J was trimmed by 4 bases and V by 6 bases; bases with no gene match: 4. The CDR3 sequence is CASSPSGTYNEQFF. CDR3 nucleotide sequence: TGTGCCAGCAGCCCTAGCGGGACGTACAATGAGCAGTTCTTC.

The genes are TRBV5-6 and TRBJ1-1, with D perhaps matching TRBD1 (5 bases). CDR1 is SGHDT, CDR2 YYEEEE, per germline. With 2 bases removed from V and 2 bases from J, the gap between germline ends came to 16 bases. The CDR3 runs to 16 residues. CDR3 nucleotide sequence: TGTGCCAGCAGCTTTACTCAGGGAATTCCTAACACTGAAGCTTTCTTT. Encoded protein: CASSFTQGIPNTEAFF.

This chain uses TRBV28 with TRBJ2-7; D is unclear. Germline V gene lookup returns CDR1 MDHEN and CDR2 SYDVKM. The CDR3 spans 12 residues. The V and J ends lost 4 bases and 3 bases respectively, with 7 bases between them. The chain's CDR3 is CASSSNFYEQYF. CDR3 DNA: TGTGCCAGCAGTTCCAACTTCTACGAGCAGTACTTC.

This clone appeared once. The chain employs TRBV2 and TRBJ2-1; 7 nucleotides line up with TRBD1. V was pared by 6 bases and J by 0 bases, with 11 bases of the junction left unmatched. CDR3 length: 17 residues. Germline lookup yields CDR1 SNHLY and CDR2 FYNNEI. The CDR3 coding sequence is TGTGCCAGCAGCCACCCTAACAGGGGAAACTCCTACAATGAGCAGTTCTTC. Amino acid sequence: CASSHPNRGNSYNEQFF.

The chain combines TRBV5-1 with TRBJ1-2; D is undetermined. Trimming cost V 0 bases and J 4 bases, with 7 bases left between them. Germline V gene data show CDR1 as SGHRS and CDR2 as YFSETQ. This CDR3 is 13 amino acids long. For the CDR3, the DNA is TGCGCCAGCAGCTTGGGCGAGGCCTATGGCTACACCTTC. It yields the protein CASSLGEAYGYTF.

This chain links TRBV29-1 with TRBJ1-1; TRBD1 matches at 9 bases. Germline assignment: CDR1 SQVTM and CDR2 ANQGSEA. The CDR3 is made up of 13 amino acids. The junction had 3 bases not matched to a gene; V was cut back by 5 bases and J by 2 bases. The CDR3 sequence is CSVKTGGNTEAFF. CDR3 in DNA: TGCAGCGTTAAGACAGGGGGTAACACTGAAGCTTTCTTT.

V is TRBV6-5 and J is TRBJ2-1, with D hard to call. Germline lookup yields CDR1 MNHEY and CDR2 SVGAGI. V lost 5 bases, J lost 6 bases, and 8 bases lay in between. The CDR3 contains 12 residues. CDR3 coding DNA: TGTGCCAGCAGTCGACTTGTCAATGAGCAGTTCTTC. Its translation: CASSRLVNEQFF.

This rearrangement joins TRBV5-6 to TRBJ2-7, with D uncertain. This CDR3 has 14 amino acids. Germline V gene data show CDR1 as SGHDT and CDR2 as YYEEEE. V lost 0 bases and J lost 1, with 8 bases in between. CDR3 in DNA: TGTGCCAGCAGCTTGGGTCCGGATTCCTACGAGCAGTACTTC. Its protein is CASSLGPDSYEQYF.

The J gene is TRBJ1-4, the V gene TRBV2; D gene ambiguous. CDR1 SNHLY and CDR2 FYNNEI come from the germline V gene. The length of the CDR3 is 15 residues. With 2 bases removed from V and 11 bases from J, the gap between germline ends came to 18 bases. CDR3 sequence: CASSETPRPEVKLFF. The CDR3 DNA reads TGTGCCAGCAGTGAAACCCCCCGGCCTGAGGTGAAACTGTTTTTT. Variable domain in full (rest from reference TRBV2 and TRBJ1-4): EPEVTQTPSHQVTQMGQEVILRCVPISNHLYFYWYRQILGQKVEFLVSFYNNEISEKSEIFDDQFSVERPDGSNFTLKIRSTKLEDSAMYFCASSETPRPEVKLFFGSGTQLSVL.

CDR3 DNA sequence: TGTGCCAGCAGCTTATCGACCCAAGAGACCCAGTACTTC. Translating gives CASSLSTQETQYF. The V and J genes are TRBV11-2 and TRBJ2-5; D is ambiguous. The V end was cut by 2 bases, the J end by 1 base, with 5 bases between. The CDR3 runs 13 residues. In germline, CDR1 is SGHAT, CDR2 FQNNGV.

This sequence joins TRBV4-1 and TRBJ1-3; D call uncertain. The CDR3 has 18 amino acids. The V gene's germline CDR1 is MGHRA and CDR2 YSYEKL. The V end was cut by 1 base, the J end by 0 bases, with 16 bases between. This chain's CDR3 is CASSQGLLQPSSGNTIYF. DNA for the CDR3: TGCGCCAGCAGCCAAGGTCTACTACAGCCTTCCTCTGGAAACACCATATATTTT.

This clone is a singleton in its sample. This chain links TRBV2 with TRBJ1-2, with 8 bases identical to TRBD1. Trimming at V came to 8 bases and at J to 2 bases, leaving 10 bases not matched to a gene. Germline V gene sequence: CDR1 SNHLY, CDR2 FYNNEI. The CDR3 runs 15 residues. The CDR3 sequence: CASDYSGGSNYGYTF. The CDR3 coding sequence is TGTGCCAGCGACTACTCAGGGGGCTCGAACTATGGCTACACCTTC.

The chain is built from TRBV6-6 and TRBJ2-7, with 10 bases aligning to TRBD1. With V trimmed by 2 bases and J by 0 bases, 1 base remained unmatched. Germline CDR1 is MNHNY and CDR2 is SVGAGI (reference sequence). The CDR3 extends over 15 amino acids. Here the CDR3 reads CASSYRTGGSYEQYF. In nucleotides, the CDR3 is TGTGCCAGCAGTTACCGGACAGGGGGCTCCTACGAGCAGTACTTC.

This chain joins TRBV5-1 and TRBJ2-7, with D hard to call. Germline lookup yields CDR1 SGHRS and CDR2 YFSETQ. The CDR3 sequence is 12 residues long. V was clipped by 0 bases and J by 12 bases, with 13 bases between them. The CDR3 bases are TGCGCCAGCAGCTTGGAGGGCAGCAACCCGTACTTC. Protein: CASSLEGSNPYF.

This chain links TRBV27 with TRBJ2-2, with a possible D match to TRBD2 (5 bases). The V end was cut by 3 bases, the J end by 1 base, with 9 bases between. CDR3 size: 15 residues. Germline-derived CDR1 and CDR2 are MNHEY and SMNVEV (reference sequence). The CDR3, as DNA: TGTGCCAGCAGTTTCGTAAGCGGGAACACCGGGGAGCTGTTTTTT. Translation gives CASSFVSGNTGELFF.

J is TRBJ2-7 and V is TRBV27, with 14 bases lining up with TRBD2. CDR1 is MNHEY, CDR2 SMNVEV, per germline (reference sequence). The CDR3 consists of 17 residues. Unmatched junction bases numbered 7, after V lost 6 bases and J lost 0 bases. In DNA form, the CDR3 reads TGTGCCAGCAGCCCCCGGACTAGCGGGAGGCCCTCCTACGAGCAGTACTTC. It is translated as CASSPRTSGRPSYEQYF.

The table lists this clone with a few counts. The CDR3 DNA is TGTGCCTGGAGTGTAACGGACACTGAAGCTTTCTTT. Translated: CAWSVTDTEAFF. V usage is TRBV30 and J usage is TRBJ1-1; D is undetermined. V lost 0 bases, J lost 3 bases, and 5 bases lay in between. This CDR3 comprises 12 residues. Germline V CDR1 and CDR2: GTSNPN, SVGIG (reference sequence).

CDR3 DNA: TGCGCCAGCAGCCGTGGCCCCGCCGACACCGGGGAGCTGTTTTTT. Its protein is CASSRGPADTGELFF. This rearrangement joins TRBV4-1 to TRBJ2-2; D gene ambiguous. CDR1 MGHRA and CDR2 YSYEKL come from the germline V gene. Trimming pared 4 bases from V and 3 bases from J, leaving 12 bases between. This CDR3 spans 15 amino acids.

This chain joins TRBV7-2 and TRBJ2-1, with D tentatively TRBD2 (5 bases). V lost 3 bases, J lost 0 bases, and 15 bases lay in between. The CDR3 contains 17 residues. Per germline, CDR1 SGHTA and CDR2 FQGNSA. The CDR3 loop is CASSFRYSVSSYNEQFF. The CDR3 DNA sequence: TGTGCCAGCAGCTTCAGGTATAGCGTAAGCTCCTACAATGAGCAGTTCTTC.

CDR3 in amino acids: CATSRDQVNYGYTF. CDR3 nucleotide sequence: TGTGCCACCAGCAGAGATCAGGTTAACTATGGCTACACCTTC. The chain joins TRBV15 to TRBJ1-2, with unresolved D. This CDR3 region has 14 residues. The ends were cut back, 0 bases at V and 1 base at J, with 6 bases in the middle. Germline V CDR1 and CDR2: LNHNV, YYDKDF (reference sequence). Using reference TRBV15 and TRBJ1-2 for the parts outside the CDR3, the full variable domain is DAMVIQNPRYQVTQFGKPVTLSCSQTLNHNVMYWYQQKSSQAPKLLFHYYDKDFNNEADTPDNFQSRRPNTSFCFLDIRSPGLGDTAMYLCATSRDQVNYGYTFGSGTRLTVV.